The 24 T cell receptor beta chains in this list originate from one sample, sequenced in a study of cytomegalovirus exposure and HLA in healthy donors. Vbeta (60) and Jbeta (13) primers were used in the PCR. The method was immunoSEQ multiplex PCR; TCRdb's version includes in-frame clones alone and lacks a portion of them. Altogether 150,000 to 200,000 clones are present, almost 85% being singletons, with the ten largest covering approximately 0.26%. The sample was PBMCs. The origin of the receptors is a boy younger than 18 in good health and CMV-seronegative.

The rearrangement uses TRBV5-4 and TRBJ1-5; D is possibly TRBD1 (5 bases). Per germline, CDR1 SGHNT and CDR2 YYREEE (reference sequence). V was clipped by 1 base and J by 5 bases, with 16 bases between them. The CDR3 runs 16 residues. CDR3 coding DNA: TGTGCCAGCAGCTTGAAGGGGCGAGGGGAGGATCAGCCCCAGCATTTT. Protein product: CASSLKGRGEDQPQHF. Full variable domain (remainder filled in from reference TRBV5-4 and TRBJ1-5): ETGVTQSPTHLIKTRGQQVTLRCSSQSGHNTVSWYQQALGQGPQFIFQYYREEENGRGNFPPRFSGLQFPNYSSELNVNALELDDSALYLCASSLKGRGEDQPQHFGDGTRLSIL.

This chain connects TRBV7-9 to TRBJ2-7, with a tentative D call TRBD1 (6 bases). The CDR3 is 16 residues long. Trimming removed 0 bases at V and 2 bases at J, with 14 bases between. Germline V gene lookup returns CDR1 SEHNR and CDR2 FQNEAQ (reference sequence). This CDR3 is CASSLAQENRAYEQYF. In DNA form, the CDR3 reads TGTGCCAGCAGCTTAGCGCAGGAAAACAGGGCCTACGAGCAGTACTTC.

The chain joins TRBV21-1 to TRBJ2-3; the table's D gene call, TRBD2, was not cross checked with the DNA. TRBV21-1 is labeled a pseudogene. This CDR3 region has 14 residues. The chain's CDR3 is CASSKRGGADTQYF. CDR3 in DNA: TGTGCCAGCAGCAAACGGGGGGGGGCGGATACGCAGTATTTT.

In its sample, this clone was seen a few times. The CDR3: CASSSEQGKGYTF. CDR3 nucleotides: TGTGCCAGCAGTTCGGAGCAGGGAAAGGGCTACACCTTC. The chain has TRBV28 and TRBJ1-2, with D tentatively TRBD1 (5 bases). V was shortened by 4 bases and J by 8 bases, with 14 bases between the two germline ends. CDR3 size: 13 residues. Germline loops: CDR1 MDHEN, CDR2 SYDVKM.

The rearrangement links TRBV25-1 to TRBJ2-1; 7 bases fit TRBD1. Germline assignment: CDR1 MGHDK and CDR2 SYGVNS. V gave up 3 bases and J gave up 2 bases; unmatched junction bases: 7. The CDR3 runs 16 residues. This chain's CDR3 is CASSDTGVFTYNEQFF. Written as DNA, the CDR3 is TGTGCCAGCAGTGATACAGGGGTTTTTACCTACAATGAGCAGTTCTTC.

This rearrangement joins TRBV7-2 to TRBJ2-7, with D unresolved. The CDR3 is made up of 13 amino acids. Germline V gene sequence: CDR1 SGHTA, CDR2 FQGNSA. V lost 2 bases, J lost 3 bases, and 8 bases lay in between. The CDR3 sequence: CASSLQESYEQYF. The CDR3 DNA sequence: TGTGCCAGCAGCTTACAAGAGAGCTACGAGCAGTACTTC.

The J gene is TRBJ2-7, the V gene TRBV7-9; TRBD2 is a possible D gene (5 bases). Germline values: CDR1 SEHNR, CDR2 FQNEAQ (reference sequence). The ends were cut back, 1 base at V and 2 bases at J, with 9 bases in the middle. There are 14 residues in the CDR3. CDR3: CASSLGTGTYEQYF. For the CDR3, the DNA is TGTGCCAGCAGCTTAGGTACGGGGACCTACGAGCAGTACTTC.

V is TRBV11-2 and J is TRBJ1-4, with D hard to call. V was cut by 4 bases and J by 6 bases, with 3 bases left in between. This CDR3 contains 11 residues. CDR1 is SGHAT, CDR2 FQNNGV, per germline. This chain's CDR3 is CASSSYEKLFF. Here the CDR3 DNA reads TGTGCCAGCAGCTCCTATGAAAAACTGTTTTTT.

V and J are TRBV6-1 and TRBJ2-5; weak D call: TRBD2 (6 bases). Trimming shortened V by 5 bases and J by 4 bases, and 14 bases separated the two germline ends. The CDR3 sequence is 14 residues long. The germline V gene encodes CDR1 MNHNS and CDR2 SASEGT. DNA for the CDR3: TGTGCCAGCAGTCCGGGACTTAAGAGAGAGACCCAGTACTTC. As protein: CASSPGLKRETQYF.

The chain uses TRBV11-2 and TRBJ2-2; D is ambiguous. The V and J ends lost 0 bases and 2 bases respectively, with 16 bases between them. Germline V gene data show CDR1 as SGHAT and CDR2 as FQNNGV. The CDR3 is 18 residues long. CDR3 amino acids: CASSLDLSATLNTGELFF. CDR3 DNA: TGTGCCAGCAGCTTAGACCTTTCTGCGACTCTTAACACCGGGGAGCTGTTTTTT.

The rearrangement joins TRBV18 to TRBJ2-5; 10 bases are shared with TRBD2. The CDR3 consists of 16 residues. CDR1 and CDR2 from the germline V gene are KGHSH and LQKENI. With 3 bases clipped from V and 2 bases from J, the junction kept 6 bases outside the gene matches. The CDR3 DNA is TGTGCCAGCTCACCCAACTTACTAGCGGGACAAGAGACCCAGTACTTC. It codes for CASSPNLLAGQETQYF.

This clone has more than one count but fewer than ten. This chain uses TRBV30 with TRBJ1-1; weak D call: TRBD1 (5 bases). V was clipped by 2 bases and J by 7 bases, with 8 bases between them. CDR3 length equals 11 residues. Germline V gene sequence: CDR1 GTSNPN, CDR2 SVGIG (reference sequence). The CDR3 DNA reads as TGTGCCTGGAGTTGGAGGGGTGAAGCTTTCTTT. This translates into CAWSWRGEAFF.

The rearrangement uses TRBV10-3 and TRBJ2-7, with 11 bases identical to TRBD2. The CDR3 totals 13 residues. The junction had 4 bases not matched to a gene; V was cut back by 10 bases and J by 2 bases. CDR1 and CDR2 from the germline V gene are ENHRY and SYGVKD. The CDR3 coding sequence is TGTGCCACCGGGACTAGCGGAACCTACGAGCAGTACTTC. Its protein product is CATGTSGTYEQYF.

The chain combines TRBV9 with TRBJ2-7, with TRBD1 identical over 10 bases. There are 15 residues in the CDR3. Losses at the gene ends were 3 bases for V and 3 bases for J; bases not matched to a gene: 6. The germline V gene encodes CDR1 SGDLS and CDR2 YYNGEE. The CDR3 loop is CASSAAGQGIYEQYF. The CDR3 coding sequence is TGTGCCAGCAGCGCCGCGGGACAGGGGATCTACGAGCAGTACTTC. The variable domain in full, completed from reference TRBV9 and TRBJ2-7, reads DSGVTQTPKHLITATGQRVTLRCSPRSGDLSVYWYQQSLDQGLQFLIQYYNGEERAKGNILERFSAQQFPDLHSELNLSSLELGDSALYFCASSAAGQGIYEQYFGPGTRLTVT.

This chain joins TRBV19 and TRBJ2-3; no clear D. V was trimmed by 7 bases and J by 1 base, leaving 15 bases between them. Germline loops: CDR1 LNHDA, CDR2 SQIVND (reference sequence). The CDR3 is made up of 15 amino acids. The CDR3 region has the DNA TGTGCCAGTACCACCGACTCCGGTGGCACAGATACGCAGTATTTT. This gives the protein CASTTDSGGTDTQYF.

This chain links TRBV6-5 with TRBJ2-7; the D gene is possibly TRBD1 (6 bases). V lost 5 bases and J lost 0, with 11 bases in between. The CDR3 sequence is 14 residues long. CDR1 and CDR2 (germline): MNHEY, SVGAGI. CDR3 protein: CASSQDRSSYEQYF. CDR3 nucleotides: TGTGCCAGCAGTCAGGACAGAAGCTCCTACGAGCAGTACTTC.

This clone showed up just once. The J gene is TRBJ2-1, the V gene TRBV28, with D tentatively TRBD2 (5 bases). Germline V gene data show CDR1 as MDHEN and CDR2 as SYDVKM. Between the trimmed V and J ends, which lost 3 bases and 7 bases, there was a span of 19 bases. The CDR3 length is 16 residues. The CDR3 loop reads CASSFLSRGPSNEQFF. The DNA of the CDR3 is TGTGCCAGCAGTTTTTTATCTAGAGGGCCCTCTAATGAGCAGTTCTTC.

This sequence joins TRBV7-2 and TRBJ1-1; possibly TRBD1 for D (5 bases). Trimming removed 3 bases at V and 7 bases at J, with 18 bases between. This CDR3 spans 15 amino acids. Germline V gives CDR1 SGHTA, CDR2 FQGNSA. This CDR3 is CASSFMRPGLGEAFF. In nucleotides, the CDR3 is TGTGCCAGCAGCTTTATGCGACCAGGGTTGGGTGAAGCTTTCTTT.

The V call is TRBV9, the J call TRBJ2-7; a weak D match, TRBD1 (7 bases). CDR1 and CDR2 from the germline V gene are SGDLS and YYNGEE. The CDR3 length is 13 residues. V lost 3 bases and J lost 2, with 9 bases in between. The CDR3 nucleotides are TGTGCCAGCAGCGGCGGGACAGCCTACGAGCAGTACTTC. Translated: CASSGGTAYEQYF.

The rearrangement joins TRBV28 to TRBJ2-6; tentatively, D is TRBD2 (5 bases). The V and J ends lost 3 bases and 0 bases respectively, with 24 bases between them. Looked up from germline, CDR1 is MDHEN and CDR2 is SYDVKM. The CDR3 totals 21 residues. The CDR3 DNA follows: TGTGCCAGCAGTTTCAGTGCCGCGGGCACCGCAGTCTCCTCTGGGGCCAACGTCCTGACTTTC. Translating it yields CASSFSAAGTAVSSGANVLTF.

The chain links TRBV2 to TRBJ1-2, with D perhaps matching TRBD1 (5 bases). From germline, CDR1 is SNHLY and CDR2 FYNNEI. The germline V and J ends were trimmed by 7 bases and 4 bases, with 13 bases remaining between them. This CDR3 spans 13 amino acids. The CDR3 DNA is TGTGCCAGCAAAGGGGCCCAACTCTATGGCTACACCTTC. Translating gives CASKGAQLYGYTF. Full variable domain (remainder filled in from reference TRBV2 and TRBJ1-2): EPEVTQTPSHQVTQMGQEVILRCVPISNHLYFYWYRQILGQKVEFLVSFYNNEISEKSEIFDDQFSVERPDGSNFTLKIRSTKLEDSAMYFCASKGAQLYGYTFGSGTRLTVV.

The rearrangement links TRBV5-1 to TRBJ2-7; 11 positions agree with TRBD2. The CDR3 spans 16 residues. The germline V gene encodes CDR1 SGHRS and CDR2 YFSETQ. With 4 bases clipped from V and 0 bases from J, the junction kept 6 bases outside the gene matches. CDR3 protein: CASSPGLAGSSYEQYF. DNA for the CDR3: TGCGCCAGCAGCCCCGGACTAGCGGGTTCCTCCTACGAGCAGTACTTC.

CDR3 loop: CASSLAGTGVEKLFF. Here the CDR3 DNA reads TGTGCCAGCAGCTTGGCAGGGACAGGGGTTGAAAAACTGTTTTTT. The chain employs TRBV5-6 and TRBJ1-4, with 10 nucleotides matching TRBD1. J gave up 7 bases and V 0 bases, and 3 bases lay outside the gene matches. Germline CDR1 SGHDT, CDR2 YYEEEE. This CDR3 region has 15 residues. Drawing the rest from reference TRBV5-6 and TRBJ1-4, the complete variable domain is DAGVTQSPTHLIKTRGQQVTLRCSPKSGHDTVSWYQQALGQGPQFIFQYYEEEERQRGNFPDRFSGHQFPNYSSELNVNALLLGDSALYLCASSLAGTGVEKLFFGSGTQLSVL.

V is TRBV7-9 and J is TRBJ2-1, with 12 nucleotides matching TRBD2. V lost 1 base and J lost 3; bases outside the gene matches: 10. CDR1 and CDR2 from the germline V gene are SEHNR and FQNEAQ (reference sequence). The CDR3 contains 19 residues. CDR3 DNA sequence: TGTGCCAGCAGCTTAGTCAGGACTAGCGGGGCTCGGAACTACAATGAGCAGTTCTTC. This encodes CASSLVRTSGARNYNEQFF.